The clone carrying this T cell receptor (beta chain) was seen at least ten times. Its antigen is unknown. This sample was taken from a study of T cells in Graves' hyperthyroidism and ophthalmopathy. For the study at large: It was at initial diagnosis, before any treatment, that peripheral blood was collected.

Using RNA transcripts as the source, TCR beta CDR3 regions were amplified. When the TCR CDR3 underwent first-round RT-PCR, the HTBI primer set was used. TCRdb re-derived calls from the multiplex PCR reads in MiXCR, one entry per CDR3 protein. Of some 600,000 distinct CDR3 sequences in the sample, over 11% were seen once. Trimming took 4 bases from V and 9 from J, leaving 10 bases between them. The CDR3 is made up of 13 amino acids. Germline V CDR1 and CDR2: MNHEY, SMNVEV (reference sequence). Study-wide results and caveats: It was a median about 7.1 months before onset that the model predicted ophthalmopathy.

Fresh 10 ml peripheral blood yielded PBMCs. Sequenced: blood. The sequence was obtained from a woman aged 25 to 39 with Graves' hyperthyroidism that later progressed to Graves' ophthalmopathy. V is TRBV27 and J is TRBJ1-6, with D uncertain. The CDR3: CASSSTGVSPLHF. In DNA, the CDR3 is TGTGCCAGCAGTTCCACCGGGGTTTCACCCCTCCACTTT.